A selection of T cell receptor beta chains follows, all from one sample in a study of lung T cells in sarcoidosis with Löfgren's syndrome. TCRdb re-called the reads with MiXCR, one entry per CDR3 protein. The sample consists of about 9,400 distinct CDR3 sequences, less than 20% of them appearing once. The sequenced sample consisted of CD4+ T cells from bronchoalveolar lavage. The receptor source for this set is a human donor with sarcoidosis (Löfgren's syndrome or another form), or a control subject (not recorded which). Each CDR3 is given with its conserved first and last residue. Each record gives: clone size, V gene, J gene, D gene, CDR3 DNA, CDR3 protein. The D gene is left open where the match is weak. The size of a clone is reported for some rows only, either as once, few or many, or as a class for expanded clones.

abundance: many
v_gene: TRBV28
j_gene: TRBJ1-6
d_gene: NA
CDR3nt: TGTGCCAGCAGTTTAGAGTATTCACCCCTCCACTTT
CDR3aa: CASSLEYSPLHF

abundance: many
v_gene: TRBV7-9
j_gene: TRBJ1-2
d_gene: TRBD1
CDR3nt: TGTGCCAGCACCAAGGGAGCCGGGACAGGGAGTGGTGGCTACACCTTC
CDR3aa: CASTKGAGTGSGGYTF

abundance: many
v_gene: TRBV6-1
j_gene: TRBJ2-7
d_gene: TRBD1
CDR3nt: TGTGCCAGCAGTCCCACCGGGACAGGGGAAAACGAGCAGTACTTC
CDR3aa: CASSPTGTGENEQYF

abundance: many
v_gene: TRBV11-2
j_gene: TRBJ2-1
d_gene: TRBD1
CDR3nt: TGTGCCAGCAGCCCAGGGGGAGTTGATGAGCAGTTCTTC
CDR3aa: CASSPGGVDEQFF

abundance: medium-sized
v_gene: TRBV20-1
j_gene: TRBJ1-5
d_gene: TRBD1
CDR3nt: TGCAGTGCCCTTCACAGGGGGCATCAGCCCCAGCATTTT
CDR3aa: CSALHRGHQPQHF

abundance: many
v_gene: TRBV20-1
j_gene: TRBJ2-4
d_gene: NA
CDR3nt: TGCAGTGCTAGATGGTGGAAGGGGGGGGCCAAAAACATTCAGTACTTC
CDR3aa: CSARWWKGGAKNIQYF

abundance: NA
v_gene: TRBV29-1
j_gene: TRBJ1-2
d_gene: NA
CDR3nt: TGCAGCGTTTCTGGGGACGCCTTC
CDR3aa: CSVSGDAF

abundance: medium-sized
v_gene: TRBV6-4
j_gene: TRBJ1-1
d_gene: NA
CDR3nt: TGTGCCAGCAAGGGGGTGAACACTGAAGCTTTCTTT
CDR3aa: CASKGVNTEAFF

abundance: NA
v_gene: TRBV4-1
j_gene: TRBJ2-2
d_gene: NA
CDR3nt: TGCGCCAGCAGCCTCGTACTTCCGAACGCCGGGGAGCTGTTTTTT
CDR3aa: CASSLVLPNAGELFF

abundance: many
v_gene: TRBV11-2
j_gene: TRBJ2-3
d_gene: NA
CDR3nt: TGTGCCAGCAGCTGGCGGATGGGGGTTAATCATACGCAGTATTTT
CDR3aa: CASSWRMGVNHTQYF

abundance: many
v_gene: TRBV7-2
j_gene: TRBJ1-4
d_gene: NA
CDR3nt: TGTGCCAGCAGCCCGCGGGACGGAAATGAAAAACTGTTTTTT
CDR3aa: CASSPRDGNEKLFF

abundance: medium-sized
v_gene: TRBV27
j_gene: TRBJ2-3
d_gene: TRBD2
CDR3nt: TGTGCCAGCAGTTTATCTGGCGGGGGGGGACCCACAGATACGCAGTATTTT
CDR3aa: CASSLSGGGGPTDTQYF

abundance: NA
v_gene: TRBV25-1
j_gene: TRBJ2-5
d_gene: TRBD2
CDR3nt: TGTGCCAGCCTTGGAGGGAAGCTAGCGGGAGGAGGGCAAGAGACCCAGTACTTC
CDR3aa: CASLGGKLAGGGQETQYF

abundance: many
v_gene: TRBV18
j_gene: TRBJ2-1
d_gene: NA
CDR3nt: TGTGCCAGCTCACCACCGAGGAGTGTCAATGAGCAGTTCTTC
CDR3aa: CASSPPRSVNEQFF

abundance: many
v_gene: TRBV28
j_gene: TRBJ1-4
d_gene: NA
CDR3nt: TGTGCCAGCGGAGTCGGGGCAACTAATGAAAAACTGTTTTTT
CDR3aa: CASGVGATNEKLFF

abundance: NA
v_gene: TRBV6-1
j_gene: TRBJ2-7
d_gene: NA
CDR3nt: TGTGCCAGCAGTGGGCTGCGTGGGGCCTCCTACGAGCGGTACTTC
CDR3aa: CASSGLRGASYERYF

abundance: NA
v_gene: TRBV20-1
j_gene: TRBJ2-7
d_gene: NA
CDR3nt: TGCAGCGTACGTAGCTCCTACGGGCAGTACTTC
CDR3aa: CSVRSSYGQYF

abundance: many
v_gene: TRBV9
j_gene: TRBJ1-2
d_gene: NA
CDR3nt: TGTGCCAGCAGCGTAGATGCGGGCAGCAACTATGGCTACACCTTC
CDR3aa: CASSVDAGSNYGYTF

abundance: many
v_gene: TRBV7-9
j_gene: TRBJ1-1
d_gene: NA
CDR3nt: TGTGCCAGCAGCTTAGCGGGTGGAGGAAACACTGAAGCTTTCTTT
CDR3aa: CASSLAGGGNTEAFF

abundance: few
v_gene: TRBV5-5
j_gene: TRBJ1-4
d_gene: TRBD1
CDR3nt: TGTGCCAGCAGCTTACTCCCGGGACAGGGGAATGAAAAACTGTTTTTT
CDR3aa: CASSLLPGQGNEKLFF

abundance: medium-sized
v_gene: TRBV6-1
j_gene: TRBJ1-1
d_gene: TRBD1
CDR3nt: TGTGCCAGCACCTATTGGAGGGGGCGCGTCACTGAAGCTTTCTTT
CDR3aa: CASTYWRGRVTEAFF

abundance: many
v_gene: TRBV7-3
j_gene: TRBJ1-2
d_gene: NA
CDR3nt: TGTGCCAGCAGCTTAGCGGGGGATAACTATGGCTACACCTTC
CDR3aa: CASSLAGDNYGYTF

abundance: NA
v_gene: TRBV12-3/TRBV12-4
j_gene: TRBJ2-7
d_gene: TRBD2
CDR3nt: TGTGCCAGCATCAGCTGGGGAGGGATCTCCTACGAGCAGTACTTC
CDR3aa: CASISWGGISYEQYF

abundance: medium-sized
v_gene: TRBV6-2/TRBV6-3
j_gene: TRBJ1-1
d_gene: NA
CDR3nt: TGTGCCAGCAGTTTAATGGTCGTGAACACTGAAGCTTTCTTT
CDR3aa: CASSLMVVNTEAFF

abundance: many
v_gene: TRBV28
j_gene: TRBJ1-2
d_gene: NA
CDR3nt: TGTGCCAGCAGCCGAACCAACCTCTATGGCTACACCTTC
CDR3aa: CASSRTNLYGYTF

abundance: NA
v_gene: TRBV6-1
j_gene: TRBJ2-1
d_gene: TRBD2
CDR3nt: TGTGCCAGCGGGCGGGGCTCTAGCGGGGTGAGCTCCTACAATGAGCAGTTCTTC
CDR3aa: CASGRGSSGVSSYNEQFF